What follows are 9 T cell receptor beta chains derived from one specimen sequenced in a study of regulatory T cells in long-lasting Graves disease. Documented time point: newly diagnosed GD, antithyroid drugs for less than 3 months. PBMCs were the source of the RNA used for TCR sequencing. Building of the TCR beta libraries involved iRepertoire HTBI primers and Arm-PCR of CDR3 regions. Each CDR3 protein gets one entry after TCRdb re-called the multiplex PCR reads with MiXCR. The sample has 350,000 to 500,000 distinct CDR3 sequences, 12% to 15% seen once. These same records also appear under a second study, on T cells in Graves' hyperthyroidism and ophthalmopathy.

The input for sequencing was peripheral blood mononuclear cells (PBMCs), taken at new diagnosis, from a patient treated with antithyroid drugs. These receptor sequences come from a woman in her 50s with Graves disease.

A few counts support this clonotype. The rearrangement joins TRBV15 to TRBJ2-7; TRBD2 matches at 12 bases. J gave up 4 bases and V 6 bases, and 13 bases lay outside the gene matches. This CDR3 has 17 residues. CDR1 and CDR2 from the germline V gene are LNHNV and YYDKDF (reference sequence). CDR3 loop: CATRASHLAGGRYEQYF. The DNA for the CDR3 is TGTGCCACCAGAGCTTCACACCTAGCGGGAGGGCGGTACGAGCAGTACTTC.

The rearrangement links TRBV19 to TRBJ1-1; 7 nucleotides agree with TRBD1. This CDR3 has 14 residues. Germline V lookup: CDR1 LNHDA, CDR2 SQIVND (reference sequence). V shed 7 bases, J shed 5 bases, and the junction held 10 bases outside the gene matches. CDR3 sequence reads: CASINGRGRTEAFF. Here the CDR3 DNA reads TGTGCCAGTATCAATGGCAGGGGGAGGACTGAAGCTTTCTTT.

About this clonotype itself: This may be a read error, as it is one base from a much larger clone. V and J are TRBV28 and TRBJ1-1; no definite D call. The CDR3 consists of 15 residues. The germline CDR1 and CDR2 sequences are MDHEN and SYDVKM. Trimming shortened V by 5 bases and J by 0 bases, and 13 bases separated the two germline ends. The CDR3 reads CASSNSVIMNTEAFF. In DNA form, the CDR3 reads TGTGCCAGCAGTAACAGCGTAATTATGAACACTGAAGCTTTCTTT. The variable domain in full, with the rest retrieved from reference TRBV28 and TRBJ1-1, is DVKVTQSSRYLVKRTGEKVFLECVQDMDHENMFWYRQDPGLGLRLIYFSYDVKMKEKGDIPEGYSVSREKKERFSLILESASTNQTSMYLCASSNSVIMNTEAFFGQGTRLTVV.

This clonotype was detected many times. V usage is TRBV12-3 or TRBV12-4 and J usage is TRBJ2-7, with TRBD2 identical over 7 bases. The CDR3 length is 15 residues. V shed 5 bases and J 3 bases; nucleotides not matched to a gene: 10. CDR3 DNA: TGTGCCAGCAGTCTTGGAGCGGGAACATACTACGAGCAGTACTTC. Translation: CASSLGAGTYYEQYF.

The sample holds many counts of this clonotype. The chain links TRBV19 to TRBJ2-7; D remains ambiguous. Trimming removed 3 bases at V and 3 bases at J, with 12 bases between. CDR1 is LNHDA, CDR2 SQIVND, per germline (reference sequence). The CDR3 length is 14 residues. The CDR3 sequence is CASSMVSGYYEQYF. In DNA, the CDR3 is TGTGCCAGTAGTATGGTCTCAGGATACTACGAGCAGTACTTC.

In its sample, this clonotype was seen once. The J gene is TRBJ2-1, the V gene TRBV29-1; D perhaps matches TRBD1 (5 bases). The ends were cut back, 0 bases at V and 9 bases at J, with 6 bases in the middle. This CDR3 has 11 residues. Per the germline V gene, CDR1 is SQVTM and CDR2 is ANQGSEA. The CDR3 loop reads CSVEEDTEQFF. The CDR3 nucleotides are TGCAGCGTTGAAGAGGACACTGAGCAGTTCTTC.

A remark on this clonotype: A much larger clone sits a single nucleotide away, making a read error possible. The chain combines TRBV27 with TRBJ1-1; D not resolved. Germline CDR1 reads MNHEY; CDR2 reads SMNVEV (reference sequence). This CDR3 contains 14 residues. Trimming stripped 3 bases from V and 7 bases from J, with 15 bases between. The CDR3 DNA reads TGTGCCAGCAGTTTTCGGGGTACGACGGGTGAAGCTTTCTTT. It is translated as CASSFRGTTGEAFF.

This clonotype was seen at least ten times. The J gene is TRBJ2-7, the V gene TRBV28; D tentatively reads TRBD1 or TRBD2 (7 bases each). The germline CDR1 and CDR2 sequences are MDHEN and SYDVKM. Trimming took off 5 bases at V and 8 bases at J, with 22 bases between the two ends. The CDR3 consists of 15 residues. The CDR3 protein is CASSPRGRGLSQQYF. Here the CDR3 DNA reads TGTGCCAGCAGTCCCAGAGGGAGGGGGCTAAGCCAGCAGTACTTC.

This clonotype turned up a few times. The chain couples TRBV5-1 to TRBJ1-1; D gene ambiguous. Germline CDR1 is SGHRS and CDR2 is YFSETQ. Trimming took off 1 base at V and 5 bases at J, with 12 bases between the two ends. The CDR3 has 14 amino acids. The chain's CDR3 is CASSLSLLGTEAFF. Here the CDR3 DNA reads TGCGCCAGCAGCTTGTCTCTCCTTGGGACTGAAGCTTTCTTT. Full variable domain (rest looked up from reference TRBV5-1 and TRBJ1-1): KAGVTQTPRYLIKTRGQQVTLSCSPISGHRSVSWYQQTPGQGLQFLFEYFSETQRNKGNFPGRFSGRQFSNSRSEMNVSTLELGDSALYLCASSLSLLGTEAFFGQGTRLTVV.